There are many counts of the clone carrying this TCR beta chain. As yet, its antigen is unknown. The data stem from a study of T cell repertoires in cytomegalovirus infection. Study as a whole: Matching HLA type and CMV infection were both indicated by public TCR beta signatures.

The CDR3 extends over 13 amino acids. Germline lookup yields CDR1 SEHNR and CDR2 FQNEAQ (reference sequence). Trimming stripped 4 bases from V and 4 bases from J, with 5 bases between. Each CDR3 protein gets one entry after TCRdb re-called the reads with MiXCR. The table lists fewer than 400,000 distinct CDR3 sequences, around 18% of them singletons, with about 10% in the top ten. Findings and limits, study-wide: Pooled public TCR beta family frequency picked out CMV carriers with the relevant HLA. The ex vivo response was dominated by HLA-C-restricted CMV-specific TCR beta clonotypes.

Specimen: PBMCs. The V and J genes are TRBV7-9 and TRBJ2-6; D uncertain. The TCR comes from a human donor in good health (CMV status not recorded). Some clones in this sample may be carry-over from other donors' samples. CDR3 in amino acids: CASSSAGANVLTF. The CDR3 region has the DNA TGTGCCAGCAGCTCCGCCGGGGCCAACGTCCTGACTTTC.